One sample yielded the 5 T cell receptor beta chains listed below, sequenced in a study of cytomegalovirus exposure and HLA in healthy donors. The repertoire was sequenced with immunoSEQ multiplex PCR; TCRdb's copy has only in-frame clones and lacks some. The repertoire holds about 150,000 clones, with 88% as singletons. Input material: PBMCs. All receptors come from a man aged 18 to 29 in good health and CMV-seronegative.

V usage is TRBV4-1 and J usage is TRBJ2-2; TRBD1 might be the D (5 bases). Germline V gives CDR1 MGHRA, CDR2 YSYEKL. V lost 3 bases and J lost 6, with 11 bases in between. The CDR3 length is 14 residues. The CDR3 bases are TGCGCCAGCAGCCAGGGGCCCCCTCCCGGGGAGCTGTTTTTT. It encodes CASSQGPPPGELFF.

CDR3 DNA: TGTGCCAGCAGTCTACGACAGGCCACTGAAGCTTTCTTT. Residues: CASSLRQATEAFF. The V gene is TRBV6-5, the J gene TRBJ1-1; D may be TRBD1 (6 bases). The CDR3 is 13 amino acids. In germline, CDR1 is MNHEY, CDR2 SVGAGI. V dropped 5 bases and J dropped 4 bases, with 11 bases sitting between them.

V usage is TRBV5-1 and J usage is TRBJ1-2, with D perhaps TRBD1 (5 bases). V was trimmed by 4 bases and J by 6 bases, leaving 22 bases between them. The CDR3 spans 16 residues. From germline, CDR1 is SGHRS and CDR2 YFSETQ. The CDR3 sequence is CASSRESGGTEDGYTF. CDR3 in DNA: TGCGCCAGCAGCCGGGAATCCGGGGGAACAGAAGATGGCTACACCTTC.

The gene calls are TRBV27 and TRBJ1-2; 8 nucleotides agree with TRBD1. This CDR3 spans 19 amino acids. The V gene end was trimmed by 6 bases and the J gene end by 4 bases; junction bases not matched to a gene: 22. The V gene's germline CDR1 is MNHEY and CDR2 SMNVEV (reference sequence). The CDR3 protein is CASSSELGTGKSRVYGYTF. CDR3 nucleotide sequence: TGTGCCAGCAGCTCCGAGCTTGGGACAGGCAAATCCCGCGTCTATGGCTACACCTTC.

The chain's CDR3 is CASSPAGNTEAFF. In nucleotides, the CDR3 is TGTGCCAGCAGTCCCGCAGGGAACACTGAAGCTTTCTTT. The chain recombines TRBV2 with TRBJ1-1; no clear D. CDR1 is SNHLY and CDR2 is FYNNEI in the germline V gene. The ends were cut back, 5 bases at V and 1 base at J, with 8 bases in the middle. This CDR3 has 13 residues.